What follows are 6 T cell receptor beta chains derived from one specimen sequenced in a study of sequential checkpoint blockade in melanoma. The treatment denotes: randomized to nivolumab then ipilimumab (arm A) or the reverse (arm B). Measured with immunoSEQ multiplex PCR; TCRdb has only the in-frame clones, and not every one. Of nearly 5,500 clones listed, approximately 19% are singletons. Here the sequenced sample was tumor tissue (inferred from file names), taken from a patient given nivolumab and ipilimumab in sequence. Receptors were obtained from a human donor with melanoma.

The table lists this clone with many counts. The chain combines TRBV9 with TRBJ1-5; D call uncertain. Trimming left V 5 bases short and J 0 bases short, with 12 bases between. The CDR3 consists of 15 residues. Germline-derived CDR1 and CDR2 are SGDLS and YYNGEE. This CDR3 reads CASSREDGSNQPQHF. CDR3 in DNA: TGTGCCAGCAGTCGTGAGGACGGTAGCAATCAGCCCCAGCATTTT.

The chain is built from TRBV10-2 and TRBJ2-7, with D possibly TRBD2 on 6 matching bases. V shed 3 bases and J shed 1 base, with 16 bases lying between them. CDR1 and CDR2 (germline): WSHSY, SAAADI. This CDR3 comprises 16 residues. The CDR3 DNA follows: TGCGCCAGCAGTGACCGACTAGTTGAAGGTTCCTACGAGCAGTACTTC. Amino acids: CASSDRLVEGSYEQYF.

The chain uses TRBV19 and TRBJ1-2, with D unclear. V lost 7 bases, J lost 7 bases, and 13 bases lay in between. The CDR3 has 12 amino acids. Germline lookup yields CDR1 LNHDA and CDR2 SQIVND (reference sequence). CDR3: CASTFGGRGYTF. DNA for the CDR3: TGTGCCAGTACCTTTGGAGGCCGTGGCTACACCTTC. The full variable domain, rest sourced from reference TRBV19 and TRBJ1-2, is DGGITQSPKYLFRKEGQNVTLSCEQNLNHDAMYWYRQDPGQGLRLIYYSQIVNDFQKGDIAEGYSVSREKKESFPLTVTSAQKNPTAFYLCASTFGGRGYTFGSGTRLTVV.

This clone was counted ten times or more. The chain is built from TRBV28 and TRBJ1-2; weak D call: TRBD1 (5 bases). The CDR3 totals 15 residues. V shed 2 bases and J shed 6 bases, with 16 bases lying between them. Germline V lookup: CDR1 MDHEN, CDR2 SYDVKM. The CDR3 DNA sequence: TGTGCCAGCAGTTTAAAGGTCGGGGCGCTGGATGGCTACACCTTC. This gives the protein CASSLKVGALDGYTF.

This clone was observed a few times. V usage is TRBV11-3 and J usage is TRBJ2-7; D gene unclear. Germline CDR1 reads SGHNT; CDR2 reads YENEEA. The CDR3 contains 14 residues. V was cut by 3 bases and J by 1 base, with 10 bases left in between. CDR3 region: CASSFLSSSYEQYF. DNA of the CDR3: TGTGCCAGCAGCTTTTTGTCTTCGTCCTACGAGCAGTACTTC.

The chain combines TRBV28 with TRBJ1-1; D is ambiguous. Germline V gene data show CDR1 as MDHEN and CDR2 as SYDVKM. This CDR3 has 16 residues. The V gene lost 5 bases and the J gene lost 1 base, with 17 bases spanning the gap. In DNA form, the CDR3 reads TGTGCCAGCAGTCCATCCGGGTCACCGAGGAACACTGAAGCTTTCTTT. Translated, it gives CASSPSGSPRNTEAFF.